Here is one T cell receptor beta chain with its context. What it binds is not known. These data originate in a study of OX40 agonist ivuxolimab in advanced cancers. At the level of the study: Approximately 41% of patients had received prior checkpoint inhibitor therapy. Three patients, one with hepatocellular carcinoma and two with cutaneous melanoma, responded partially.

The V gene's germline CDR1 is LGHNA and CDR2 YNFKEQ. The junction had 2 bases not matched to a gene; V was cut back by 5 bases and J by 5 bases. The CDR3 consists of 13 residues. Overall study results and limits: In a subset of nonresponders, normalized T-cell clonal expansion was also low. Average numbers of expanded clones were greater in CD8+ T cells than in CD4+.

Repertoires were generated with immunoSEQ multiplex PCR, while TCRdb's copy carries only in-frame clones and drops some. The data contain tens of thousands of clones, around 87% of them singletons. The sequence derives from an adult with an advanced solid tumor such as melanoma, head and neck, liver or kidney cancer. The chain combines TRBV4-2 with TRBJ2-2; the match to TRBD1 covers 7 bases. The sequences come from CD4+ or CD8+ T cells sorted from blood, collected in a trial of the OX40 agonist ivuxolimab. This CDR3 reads CASSTQGTGELFF. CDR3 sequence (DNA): TGTGCCAGCAGCACACAGGGGACCGGGGAGCTGTTTTTT.